This T cell receptor beta chain was captured in a study of blood T cell repertoires in COVID-19. Study as a whole: Samples representing acute and convalescent COVID-19 were sourced from the United States, Italy and Spain. The cDNA or gDNA used as material had been derived from T cells, B-cell-depleted T cells, or PBMCs.

As originally analysed: How many nucleated cells were present was estimated from reference gene primer amplification. Clones were sequenced by immunoSEQ multiplex PCR, and TCRdb holds only the in-frame ones, with some missing. V, J and clone size derive from that table, while D and trimming were established from the DNA sequence. In the table there are 52,000 or so clones, roughly 89% of which are singletons. In germline, CDR1 is LGHDT, CDR2 YNNKEL (reference sequence). The CDR3 is 16 residues long. The V and J ends lost 1 base and 6 bases, in that order; junction bases with no gene match: 8. Material: peripheral blood. This receptor was identified in a human donor in a cohort sampled during active COVID-19. The V and J genes are TRBV3-1 (or the pseudogene TRBV3-2) and TRBJ2-2, with 7 bases aligning to TRBD2. The DNA of the CDR3 is TGTGCCAGCAGCCAAGGGCGGCGGGAGTTATCCGGGGAGCTGTTTTTT. Encoded protein: CASSQGRRELSGELFF.